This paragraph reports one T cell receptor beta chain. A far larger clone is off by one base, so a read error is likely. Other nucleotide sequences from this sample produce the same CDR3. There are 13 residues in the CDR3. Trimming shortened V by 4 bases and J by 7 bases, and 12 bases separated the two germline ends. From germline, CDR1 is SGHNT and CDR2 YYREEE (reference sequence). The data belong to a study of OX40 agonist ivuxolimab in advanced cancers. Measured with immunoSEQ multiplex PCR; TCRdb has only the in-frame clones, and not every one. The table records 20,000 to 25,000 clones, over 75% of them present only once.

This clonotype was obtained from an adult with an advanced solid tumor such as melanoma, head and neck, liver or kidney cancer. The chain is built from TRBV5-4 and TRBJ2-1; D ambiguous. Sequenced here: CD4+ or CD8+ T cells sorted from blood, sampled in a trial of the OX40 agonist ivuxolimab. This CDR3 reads CASSQDFHNEQFF. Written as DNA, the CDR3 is TGTGCCAGCAGCCAAGATTTTCATAATGAGCAGTTCTTC.